The 26 T cell receptor beta chains listed next were all sequenced from one sample in a study of T-cell memory formation after mild COVID-19. TCRdb reprocessed the 5' RACE reads via MiXCR and lists one record per CDR3 protein. This table has 250,000 to 350,000 distinct CDR3 sequences, around 15% appearing once. The sample consisted of PBMCs or a T cell subset sorted from them (not recorded which). Every receptor here comes from a man in his late teens or twenties who had mild COVID-19 (a few samples of this study predate the infection). Cell type and time point are not known.

The rearrangement links TRBV5-1 to TRBJ2-7; 9 nucleotides agree with TRBD2. The length of the CDR3 is 16 residues. Per the germline V gene, CDR1 is SGHRS and CDR2 is YFSETQ. V lost 0 bases to trimming and J lost 2 bases; unmatched junction nucleotides: 6. This chain's CDR3 is CASSLGGSGGTYEQYV. The CDR3 coding sequence is TGCGCCAGCAGCTTGGGAGGTAGCGGGGGAACCTACGAGCAGTACGTC.

This clonotype was detected only a few times. Here the CDR3 DNA reads TGTGCCAGCAGCTCGAGGGATGCCTACGAGCAGTACGTC. Amino acid sequence: CASSSRDAYEQYV. The chain links TRBV7-2 to TRBJ2-7, with D possibly being TRBD2 (5 bases). From germline, CDR1 is SGHTA and CDR2 FQGNSA. V gave up 4 bases and J gave up 2 bases, with 9 bases separating them. The CDR3 sequence is 13 residues long.

The V gene is TRBV5-1, the J gene TRBJ2-7, with 10 bases identical to TRBD1. V was clipped by 4 bases and J by 4 bases; unmatched bases: 8. CDR1 and CDR2 (germline): SGHRS, YFSETQ. The CDR3 is 15 residues long. The CDR3 loop reads CASSIPGQGSYEQYF. The CDR3 coding sequence is TGCGCCAGCAGCATTCCGGGACAGGGGTCGTACGAGCAGTACTTC.

The chain employs TRBV4-3 and TRBJ2-5; D is possibly TRBD1 or TRBD2 (5 bases each). CDR1 is LGHNA, CDR2 YSLEER, per germline. This CDR3 comprises 13 residues. V lost 4 bases to trimming and J lost 5 bases, with 11 bases between them. The CDR3 sequence: CASSREGWETQYF. The CDR3 DNA reads as TGCGCCAGCAGCCGAGAGGGGTGGGAGACCCAGTACTTC.

This clonotype showed up many times. The chain employs TRBV10-2 and TRBJ2-3; 7 positions agree with TRBD2. This CDR3 is 14 amino acids long. From germline, CDR1 is WSHSY and CDR2 SAAADI. The trim removed 7 bases at V and 5 bases at J, leaving 9 bases unmatched. The CDR3 is CASKGDAGVDTQYF. The CDR3, as DNA: TGCGCCAGCAAAGGGGATGCGGGGGTAGATACGCAGTATTTT.

The chain is built from TRBV4-2 and TRBJ2-5; 9 bases map to TRBD2. J lost 5 bases, V lost 4 bases, and 8 bases had no gene match. This CDR3 comprises 15 residues. Germline V lookup: CDR1 LGHNA, CDR2 YNFKEQ. The CDR3 loop reads CASSLPAGGPETQYF. In nucleotides, the CDR3 is TGTGCCAGCAGCCTCCCGGCGGGGGGGCCGGAGACCCAGTACTTC.

The CDR3 sequence is CASSYRLRETQYF. CDR3 nucleotide sequence: TGTGCCAGCAGTTACAGATTGAGGGAGACCCAGTACTTC. The genes are TRBV7-2 and TRBJ2-5; D uncertain. The CDR3 spans 13 residues. Trimming shortened V by 6 bases and J by 5 bases, and 13 bases separated the two germline ends. CDR1 SGHTA and CDR2 FQGNSA come from the germline V gene. Using reference TRBV7-2 and TRBJ2-5 for the parts outside the CDR3, the full variable domain is GAGVSQSPSNKVTEKGKDVELRCDPISGHTALYWYRQSLGQGLEFLIYFQGNSAPDKSGLPSDRFSAERTGGSVSTLTIQRTQQEDSAVYLCASSYRLRETQYFGPGTRLLVL.

This clonotype showed up many times. CDR3 sequence (DNA): TGTGCCAGCAGCTTAGCGGACGGGGTAGGGAGGCAGTACGTC. Residues: CASSLADGVGRQYV. The rearrangement links TRBV7-8 to TRBJ2-7; D is possibly TRBD2 (5 bases). The V gene lost 0 bases and the J gene lost 9 bases, with 15 bases spanning the gap. Looked up from germline, CDR1 is SGHVS and CDR2 is FQNEAQ. This CDR3 is built from 14 residues.

V gene TRBV12-3 or TRBV12-4 combines with J gene TRBJ2-3; D possibly matches TRBD1 or TRBD2 (6 bases each). Trimming left V 6 bases short and J 0 bases short, with 19 bases between. This CDR3 has 17 amino acids. This CDR3 is CASSRRDGGPSTDTQYF. The DNA of the CDR3 is TGTGCCAGCAGCCGCCGAGATGGGGGGCCTAGCACAGATACGCAGTATTTT.

This clonotype has ten or more counts. This chain joins TRBV3-1 and TRBJ2-5; 10 bases match TRBD2. The germline CDR1 and CDR2 sequences are LGHDT and YNNKEL (reference sequence). The CDR3 spans 16 residues. V lost 4 bases to trimming and J lost 4 bases; unmatched junction nucleotides: 9. The CDR3 DNA reads as TGTGCCAGCAGCCCCAAGAGCGGGGGGGTAGGAGAGACCCAGTACTTC. Protein sequence: CASSPKSGGVGETQYF.

This chain uses TRBV7-9 with TRBJ1-5; possibly TRBD1 for D (5 bases). Germline V lookup: CDR1 SEHNR, CDR2 FQNEAQ (reference sequence). Trimming stripped 6 bases from V and 6 bases from J, with 30 bases between. The CDR3 is 19 residues long. The chain's CDR3 is CASRPSGWYSGDETQPQHF. CDR3 sequence (DNA): TGTGCCAGCAGGCCCTCGGGTTGGTACTCCGGGGACGAGACTCAGCCCCAGCATTTT.

The CDR3 protein is CSEGAIQTQYF. The CDR3 DNA reads as TGCAGTGAGGGCGCGATCCAGACCCAGTACTTC. V and J are TRBV20-1 and TRBJ2-5; D is undetermined. The V and J ends lost 7 bases and 6 bases respectively, with 12 bases between them. CDR3 length: 11 residues. In germline, CDR1 is DFQATT, CDR2 SNEGSKA (reference sequence).

This clonotype was found a few times. The chain is built from TRBV5-1 and TRBJ1-1; D is undetermined. CDR3 length equals 15 residues. The V gene lost 0 bases and the J gene lost 3 bases, with 12 bases spanning the gap. Germline V gives CDR1 SGHRS, CDR2 YFSETQ. This CDR3 is CASSLGSGLDTEAFF. The CDR3 nucleotides are TGCGCCAGCAGCTTGGGGTCGGGTCTTGACACTGAAGCTTTCTTT.

This clonotype appeared a few times. This sequence joins TRBV4-3 and TRBJ2-3; D is ambiguous. Trimming took 0 bases from V and 4 from J, leaving 2 bases between them. The CDR3 length is 12 residues. The germline gives CDR1 LGHNA, CDR2 YSLEER. The CDR3 nucleotides read TGCGCCAGCAGCCAAGATTCAGATACGCAGTATTTT. This translates into CASSQDSDTQYF.

V is TRBV2 and J is TRBJ2-1, with a weak D call TRBD1 (5 bases). The CDR3 has 13 amino acids. V was cut by 9 bases and J by 6 bases, with 15 bases left in between. Germline assignment: CDR1 SNHLY and CDR2 FYNNEI. In DNA, the CDR3 is TGTGCCAGTCAGGGCGGCAGTTTCAATGAGCAGTTCTTC. It is translated as CASQGGSFNEQFF. Supplemented by reference TRBV2 and TRBJ2-1, the full variable domain reads EPEVTQTPSHQVTQMGQEVILRCVPISNHLYFYWYRQILGQKVEFLVSFYNNEISEKSEIFDDQFSVERPDGSNFTLKIRSTKLEDSAMYFCASQGGSFNEQFFGPGTRLTVL.

The table lists this clonotype with a few counts. The chain links TRBV5-5 to TRBJ1-1; D ambiguous. The CDR3 runs 14 residues. V was cut by 2 bases and J by 3 bases, with 11 bases left in between. The germline V gene has CDR1 SGHKS and CDR2 YYEKEE (reference sequence). CDR3 amino acids: CASSFSWADTEAFF. Here the CDR3 DNA reads TGTGCCAGCAGCTTCTCGTGGGCTGACACTGAAGCTTTCTTT.

The gene calls are TRBV6-5 and TRBJ1-6, with TRBD1 matching 8 bases. The trim removed 5 bases at V and 9 bases at J, leaving 3 bases unmatched. CDR3 length: 13 amino acids. Germline CDR1 MNHEY, CDR2 SVGAGI. CDR3 in amino acids: CASSADRASPLHF. CDR3 nucleotides: TGTGCCAGCAGTGCGGACAGGGCTTCACCCCTCCACTTT.

This clonotype was picked up a small number of times. The chain couples TRBV4-1 to TRBJ1-6, with D hard to call. V lost 4 bases and J 9 bases, leaving 28 bases between the germline ends. The V gene's germline CDR1 is MGHRA and CDR2 YSYEKL. The CDR3 sequence is 19 residues long. CDR3 DNA: TGCGCCAGCAGCCGTTCGACCTTTCGGACCGACGTGGGAGCTTCACCCCTCCACTTT. This translates into CASSRSTFRTDVGASPLHF.

There are a few counts of this clonotype. This rearrangement joins TRBV7-2 to TRBJ2-3; 11 bases line up with TRBD1. Per the germline V gene, CDR1 is SGHTA and CDR2 is FQGNSA. Germline trimming cut 4 bases from V and 15 bases from J; bases unmatched to any gene: 9. The CDR3 extends over 13 amino acids. CDR3 residues: CASSSRSGQGGYF. The CDR3 DNA reads as TGTGCCAGCAGCTCTCGCTCGGGACAGGGGGGTTATTTT.

The chain has TRBV4-2 and TRBJ2-7; D call uncertain. Trimming removed 4 bases from V and 0 bases from J, with 16 bases in between. Germline assignment: CDR1 LGHNA and CDR2 YNFKEQ. The CDR3 runs to 16 residues. The chain's CDR3 is CASSLVLRGSSYEQYF. DNA for the CDR3: TGTGCCAGCAGCCTGGTCTTGCGAGGAAGCTCCTACGAGCAGTACTTC.

This clonotype showed up many times. The J gene is TRBJ1-2, the V gene TRBV7-2; D is ambiguous. With 1 base removed from V and 4 bases from J, the gap between germline ends came to 10 bases. CDR3 size: 14 residues. Germline CDR1 and CDR2: SGHTA and FQGNSA. For the CDR3, the DNA is TGTGCCAGCAGCTTAGATGGGGAGCGCTATGGCTACACCTTC. Its protein product is CASSLDGERYGYTF.

The sample holds a few counts of this clonotype. The chain combines TRBV7-6 with TRBJ2-1; 9 bases are shared with TRBD2. There are 14 residues in the CDR3. Germline V gene lookup returns CDR1 SGHVS and CDR2 FNYEAQ. With V trimmed by 5 bases and J by 4 bases, 3 bases remained unmatched. Here the CDR3 DNA reads TGTGCCAGCAGCCGCGGGGGGGGGTACAATGAGCAGTTCTTC. Translation gives CASSRGGGYNEQFF.

This clonotype was detected many times. The rearrangement uses TRBV12-3 or TRBV12-4 and TRBJ2-7; 8 bases align to TRBD2. V shed 6 bases and J 2 bases; nucleotides not matched to a gene: 6. The CDR3 is 14 residues long. The CDR3 DNA sequence: TGTGCCAGCAGAACCGCGGGGGGCGCCTACGAGCAGTACTTC. Translated: CASRTAGGAYEQYF.

V gene TRBV5-1 combines with J gene TRBJ2-7, with TRBD2 matching over 8 bases. The CDR3 runs to 13 residues. Germline V gives CDR1 SGHRS, CDR2 YFSETQ. Unmatched junction bases numbered 4, after V lost 4 bases and J lost 4 bases. CDR3 in amino acids: CASSPSGGYEQYV. Here the CDR3 DNA reads TGCGCCAGCAGCCCGAGCGGGGGATACGAGCAGTACGTC.

This chain joins TRBV7-2 and TRBJ2-5; 11 bases are a match to TRBD2. The CDR3 loop spans 15 amino acids. J gave up 5 bases and V 2 bases, and 4 bases lay outside the gene matches. The V gene's germline CDR1 is SGHTA and CDR2 FQGNSA. The CDR3 here is CASSLQASGGETQYF. In nucleotides, the CDR3 is TGTGCCAGCAGCTTACAGGCTAGCGGGGGGGAGACCCAGTACTTC.

The chain combines TRBV20-1 with TRBJ2-7; D might be TRBD2 (5 bases). CDR1 DFQATT and CDR2 SNEGSKA come from the germline V gene (reference sequence). Trimming pared 1 base from V and 4 bases from J, leaving 8 bases between. The CDR3 is 12 amino acids. CDR3 nucleotide sequence: TGCAGTGCTAGAGGGCCGGGGTACGAGCAGTACGTC. Translated, it gives CSARGPGYEQYV.